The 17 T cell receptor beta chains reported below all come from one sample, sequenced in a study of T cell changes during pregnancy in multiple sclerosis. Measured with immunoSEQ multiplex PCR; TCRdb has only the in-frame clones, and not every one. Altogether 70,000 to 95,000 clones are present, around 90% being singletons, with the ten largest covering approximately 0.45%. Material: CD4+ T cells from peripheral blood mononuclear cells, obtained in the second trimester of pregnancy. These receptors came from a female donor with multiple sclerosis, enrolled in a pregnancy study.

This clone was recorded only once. The CDR3 DNA sequence: TGTGCCAGCAGCTTAAGGGGTTCGTTCCTAGCGCAAGCGAACACCGGGGAGCTGTTTTTT. It yields the protein CASSLRGSFLAQANTGELFF. The genes are TRBV7-3 and TRBJ2-2; D possibly corresponds to TRBD2 (6 bases). With 1 base removed from V and 0 bases from J, the gap between germline ends came to 21 bases. In germline, CDR1 is SGHTA, CDR2 FQGTGA. The CDR3 spans 20 residues.

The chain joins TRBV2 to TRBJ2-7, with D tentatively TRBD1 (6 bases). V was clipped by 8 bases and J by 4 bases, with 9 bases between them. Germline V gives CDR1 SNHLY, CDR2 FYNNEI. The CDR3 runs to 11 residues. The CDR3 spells CASQDSYEQYF. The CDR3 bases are TGTGCCAGCCAGGACAGTTACGAGCAGTACTTC.

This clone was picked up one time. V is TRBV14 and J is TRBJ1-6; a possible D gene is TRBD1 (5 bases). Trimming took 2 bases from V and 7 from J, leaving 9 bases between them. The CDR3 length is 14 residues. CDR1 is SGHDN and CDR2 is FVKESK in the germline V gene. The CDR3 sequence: CASSQRQLNSPLHF. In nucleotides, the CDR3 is TGTGCCAGCAGCCAACGACAGCTGAATTCACCCCTCCACTTT. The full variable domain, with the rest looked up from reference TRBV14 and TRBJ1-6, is EAGVTQFPSHSVIEKGQTVTLRCDPISGHDNLYWYRRVMGKEIKFLLHFVKESKQDESGMPNNRFLAERTGGTYSTLKVQPAELEDSGVYFCASSQRQLNSPLHFGNGTRLTVT.

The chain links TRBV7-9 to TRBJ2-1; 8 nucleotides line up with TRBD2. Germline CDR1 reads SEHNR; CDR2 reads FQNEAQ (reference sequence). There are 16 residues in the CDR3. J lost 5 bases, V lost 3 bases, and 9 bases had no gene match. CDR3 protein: CASSFGQAGVHNEQFF. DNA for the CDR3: TGTGCCAGCAGCTTCGGTCAAGCGGGGGTTCACAATGAGCAGTTCTTC.

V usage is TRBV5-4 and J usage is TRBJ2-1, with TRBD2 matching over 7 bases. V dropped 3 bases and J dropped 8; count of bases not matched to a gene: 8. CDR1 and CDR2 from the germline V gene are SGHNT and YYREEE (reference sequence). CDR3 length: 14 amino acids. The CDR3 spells CASSWGLNPYEQFF. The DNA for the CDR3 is TGTGCCAGCAGCTGGGGACTAAATCCCTATGAGCAGTTCTTC. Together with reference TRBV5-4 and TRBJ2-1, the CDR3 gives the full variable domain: ETGVTQSPTHLIKTRGQQVTLRCSSQSGHNTVSWYQQALGQGPQFIFQYYREEENGRGNFPPRFSGLQFPNYSSELNVNALELDDSALYLCASSWGLNPYEQFFGPGTRLTVL.

The CDR3 sequence is CASLDRRQGADEQYF. CDR3 in DNA: TGTGCCAGCTTAGACCGCAGACAGGGGGCGGATGAGCAGTACTTC. V gene TRBV6-6 combines with J gene TRBJ2-7, with 10 bases fitting TRBD1. Germline CDR1 MNHNY, CDR2 SVGAGI (reference sequence). This CDR3 has 15 residues. V was clipped by 8 bases and J by 7 bases; unmatched bases: 14.

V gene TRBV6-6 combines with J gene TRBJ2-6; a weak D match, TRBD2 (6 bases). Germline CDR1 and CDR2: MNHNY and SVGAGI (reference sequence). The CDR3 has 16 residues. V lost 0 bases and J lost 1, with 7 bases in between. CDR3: CASSYSAGSGANVLTF. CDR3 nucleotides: TGTGCCAGCAGTTACTCGGCGGGATCTGGGGCCAACGTCCTGACTTTC.

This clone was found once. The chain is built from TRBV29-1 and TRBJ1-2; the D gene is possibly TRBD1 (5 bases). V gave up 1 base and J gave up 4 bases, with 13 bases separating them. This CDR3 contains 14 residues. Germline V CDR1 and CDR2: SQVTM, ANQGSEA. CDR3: CSVEGGGKAYGYTF. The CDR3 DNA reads TGCAGCGTTGAAGGGGGGGGTAAGGCCTATGGCTACACCTTC.

In DNA, the CDR3 is TGCGCCAGCAGCCAAGATCCGGACAGGGGGAGCAATCAGCCCCAGCATTTT. Residues: CASSQDPDRGSNQPQHF. This rearrangement joins TRBV4-1 to TRBJ1-5; 10 bases line up with TRBD1. J lost 1 base, V lost 0 bases, and 3 bases had no gene match. This CDR3 is built from 17 residues. Germline CDR1 MGHRA, CDR2 YSYEKL.

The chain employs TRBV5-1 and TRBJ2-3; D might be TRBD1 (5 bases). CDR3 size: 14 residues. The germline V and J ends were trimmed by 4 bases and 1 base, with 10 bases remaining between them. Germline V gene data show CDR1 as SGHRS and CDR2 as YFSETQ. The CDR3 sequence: CASSPGARTDTQYF. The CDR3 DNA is TGCGCCAGCAGCCCTGGGGCTCGCACAGATACGCAGTATTTT. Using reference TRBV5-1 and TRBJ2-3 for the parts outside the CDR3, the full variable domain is KAGVTQTPRYLIKTRGQQVTLSCSPISGHRSVSWYQQTPGQGLQFLFEYFSETQRNKGNFPGRFSGRQFSNSRSEMNVSTLELGDSALYLCASSPGARTDTQYFGPGTRLTVL.

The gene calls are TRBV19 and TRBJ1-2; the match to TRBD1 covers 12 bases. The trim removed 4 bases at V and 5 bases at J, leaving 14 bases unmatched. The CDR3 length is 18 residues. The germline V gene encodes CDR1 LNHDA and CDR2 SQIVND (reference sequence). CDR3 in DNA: TGTGCCAGTAGTACGTTCCGGGACAGGGGGCGAAAAATTTATGGCTACACCTTC. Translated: CASSTFRDRGRKIYGYTF.

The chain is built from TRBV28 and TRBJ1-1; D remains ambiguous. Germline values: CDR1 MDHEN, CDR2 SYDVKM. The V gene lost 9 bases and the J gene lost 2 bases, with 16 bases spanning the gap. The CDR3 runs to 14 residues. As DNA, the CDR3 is TGTGCCAGTCAAGGAGGGAATGAAAACACTGAAGCTTTCTTT. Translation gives CASQGGNENTEAFF. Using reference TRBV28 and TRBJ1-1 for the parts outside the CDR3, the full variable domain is DVKVTQSSRYLVKRTGEKVFLECVQDMDHENMFWYRQDPGLGLRLIYFSYDVKMKEKGDIPEGYSVSREKKERFSLILESASTNQTSMYLCASQGGNENTEAFFGQGTRLTVV.

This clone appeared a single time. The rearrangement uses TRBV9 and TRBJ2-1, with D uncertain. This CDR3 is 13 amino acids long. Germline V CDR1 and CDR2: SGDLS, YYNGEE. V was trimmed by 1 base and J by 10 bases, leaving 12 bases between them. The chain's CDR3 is CASSVPPSFEQFF. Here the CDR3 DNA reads TGTGCCAGCAGCGTACCCCCAAGCTTCGAGCAGTTCTTC.

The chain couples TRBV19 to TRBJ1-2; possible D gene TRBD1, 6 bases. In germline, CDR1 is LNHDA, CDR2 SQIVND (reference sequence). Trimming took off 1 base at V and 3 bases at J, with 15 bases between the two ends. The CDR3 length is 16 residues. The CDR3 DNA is TGTGCCAGTAGTATAGTGGGGGCAATCTACGACTATGGCTACACCTTC. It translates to CASSIVGAIYDYGYTF.

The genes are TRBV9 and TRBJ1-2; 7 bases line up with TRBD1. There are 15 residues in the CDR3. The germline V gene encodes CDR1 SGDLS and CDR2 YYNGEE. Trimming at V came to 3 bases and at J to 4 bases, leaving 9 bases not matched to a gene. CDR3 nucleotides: TGTGCCAGCAGCGGGGACAGCTCCCGTATCTATGGCTACACCTTC. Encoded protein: CASSGDSSRIYGYTF. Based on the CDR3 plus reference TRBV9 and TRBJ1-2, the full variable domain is DSGVTQTPKHLITATGQRVTLRCSPRSGDLSVYWYQQSLDQGLQFLIQYYNGEERAKGNILERFSAQQFPDLHSELNLSSLELGDSALYFCASSGDSSRIYGYTFGSGTRLTVV.

The CDR3 region is CASSLGARVSYEQYF. CDR3 bases: TGTGCCAGCAGCTTAGGGGCCAGGGTGTCCTACGAGCAGTACTTC. This chain links TRBV7-2 with TRBJ2-7; tentatively, D is TRBD1 (5 bases). Deletions cut 1 base from V and 1 base from J, with 11 bases between. Germline assignment: CDR1 SGHTA and CDR2 FQGNSA. The CDR3 extends over 15 amino acids.

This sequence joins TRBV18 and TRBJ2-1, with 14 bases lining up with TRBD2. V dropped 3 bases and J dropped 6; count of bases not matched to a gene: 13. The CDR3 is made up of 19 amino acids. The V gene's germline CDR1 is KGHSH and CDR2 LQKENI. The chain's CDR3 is CASSPSGTSGRSSSNEQFF. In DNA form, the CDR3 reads TGTGCCAGCTCACCCTCCGGGACTAGCGGGAGAAGCTCAAGCAATGAGCAGTTCTTC.